The present TCR beta chain was sequenced within a study of blood T cell repertoires in COVID-19. Trimming at V came to 4 bases and at J to 6 bases, leaving 9 bases not matched to a gene. Germline CDR1 KGHDR, CDR2 SFDVKD. This CDR3 has 16 amino acids. This table comes from immunoSEQ multiplex PCR, and its TCRdb copy is limited to in-frame clones, with some not included. Here the sample spans some 100,000 clones, about nine tenths being singletons. The clonotype was recovered from a woman in her 70s with acute or convalescent COVID-19. The chain carries TRBV24-1 and TRBJ2-3; 10 bases align to TRBD2. The sequenced sample consisted of peripheral blood. For the CDR3, the DNA is TGTGCCACCAGTGACAGCGGGAGGGCCGGTCCGGATACGCAGTATTTT. Translated: CATSDSGRAGPDTQYF.